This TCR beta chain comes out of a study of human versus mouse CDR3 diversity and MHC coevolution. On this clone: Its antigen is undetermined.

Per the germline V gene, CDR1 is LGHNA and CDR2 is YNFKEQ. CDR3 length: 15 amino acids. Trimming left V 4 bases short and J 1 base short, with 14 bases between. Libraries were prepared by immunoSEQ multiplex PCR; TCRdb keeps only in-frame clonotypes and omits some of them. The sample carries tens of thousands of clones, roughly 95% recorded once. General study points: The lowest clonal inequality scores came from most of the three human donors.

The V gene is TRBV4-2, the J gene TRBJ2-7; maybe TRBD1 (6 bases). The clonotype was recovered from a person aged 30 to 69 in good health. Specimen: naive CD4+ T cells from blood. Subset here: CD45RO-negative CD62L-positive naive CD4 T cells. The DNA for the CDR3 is TGTGCCAGCAGCCTTACCCCGGGACAATCCTACGAGCAGTACTTC. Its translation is CASSLTPGQSYEQYF.